This TCR beta chain was captured in a study of blood T cell repertoires in COVID-19. Whole-study context: Samples taken during acute and convalescent COVID-19 were collected in the United States, Italy and Spain. T cells, B-cell-depleted T cells, or PBMCs provided the cDNA or gDNA that served as material.

This clone has only one observation. Original analysis: From reference gene primer amplification, estimates of nucleated cell counts were derived. The protocol was immunoSEQ multiplex PCR, while the TCRdb copy is restricted to in-frame clones and leaves out a portion. V and J calls and clone size are those listed in that table; D and trimming were worked out from the DNA. This sample yields over 110,000 clones, of which 80% to 90% are seen a single time; about 1.5% belongs to the top ten. Trimming cost V 2 bases and J 12 bases, with 20 bases left between them. This CDR3 is 15 amino acids long. Germline V lookup: CDR1 SNHLY, CDR2 FYNNEI.

The sequence was collected from a woman aged 45 to 65 with acute or convalescent COVID-19. Specimen: peripheral blood. V is TRBV2 and J is TRBJ2-1; D is possibly TRBD1 (6 bases). CDR3 DNA: TGTGCCAGCAGTGAAAGTGGGGTCAGGGGAATGTTGCAGTTCTTC. Its translation is CASSESGVRGMLQFF.